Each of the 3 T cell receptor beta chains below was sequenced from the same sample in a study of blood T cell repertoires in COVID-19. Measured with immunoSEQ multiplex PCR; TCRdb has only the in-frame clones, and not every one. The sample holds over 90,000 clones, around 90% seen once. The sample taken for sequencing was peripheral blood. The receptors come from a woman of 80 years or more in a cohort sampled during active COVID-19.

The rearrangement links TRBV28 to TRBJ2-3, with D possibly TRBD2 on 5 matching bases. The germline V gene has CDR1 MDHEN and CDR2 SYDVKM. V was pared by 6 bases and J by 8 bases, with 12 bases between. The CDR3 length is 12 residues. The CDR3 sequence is CASSQPGITQYF. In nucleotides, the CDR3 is TGTGCCAGCAGCCAGCCGGGGATTACGCAGTATTTT. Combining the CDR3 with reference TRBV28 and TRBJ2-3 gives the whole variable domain DVKVTQSSRYLVKRTGEKVFLECVQDMDHENMFWYRQDPGLGLRLIYFSYDVKMKEKGDIPEGYSVSREKKERFSLILESASTNQTSMYLCASSQPGITQYFGPGTRLTVL.

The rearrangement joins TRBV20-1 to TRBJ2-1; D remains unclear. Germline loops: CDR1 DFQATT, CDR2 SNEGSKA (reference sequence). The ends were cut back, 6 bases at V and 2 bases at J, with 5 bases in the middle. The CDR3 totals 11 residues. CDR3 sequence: CSAPAYNEQFF. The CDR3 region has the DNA TGCAGTGCCCCGGCCTACAATGAGCAGTTCTTC.

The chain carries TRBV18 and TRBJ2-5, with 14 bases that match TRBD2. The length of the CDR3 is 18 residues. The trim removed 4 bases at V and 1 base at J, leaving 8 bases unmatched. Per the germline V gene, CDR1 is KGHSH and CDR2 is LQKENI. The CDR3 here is CASSRNGLAGGSQETQYF. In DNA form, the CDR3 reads TGTGCCAGCTCACGGAATGGACTAGCGGGAGGTAGCCAAGAGACCCAGTACTTC.